This T cell receptor (beta chain) was found in a study of shared clonotypes between healthy human individuals. Study information: Three men and two women, aged 18 to 49, were donors.

Here immunoSEQ multiplex PCR was the method, and the copy in TCRdb shows in-frame clones only, minus some. This sample has around 560,000 clones, with about 95% found just once. This CDR3 is 13 amino acids long. CDR1 and CDR2 from the germline V gene are MNHEY and SMNVEV (reference sequence). V lost 2 bases and J lost 1, with 2 bases in between. It was CD45RO-negative cells, positively selected for CCR7, that made up naive CD8 cells, with terminally differentiated effector memory CD45RA+ cells excluded. Sequencing was performed on naive CD8+ T cells sorted from blood. The V gene is TRBV27, the J gene TRBJ2-2; D not resolved. The TCR was taken from a woman aged 25 to 45 in good health. In DNA, the CDR3 is TGTGCCAGCAGTTTAATGAACACCGGGGAGCTGTTTTTT. It codes for CASSLMNTGELFF.